Listed below are T cell receptor beta chains from one sample, sequenced in a study of metastatic and nonmetastatic thyroid tumors. TCRdb used MiXCR to call clones anew from the PCR reads. This table has 36,000 or so clones, under 40% appearing once. The sample consisted of tumor tissue. The origin of the receptors is a female donor with papillary thyroid cancer or a benign thyroid nodule (not recorded which). Some clones in this sample may be carry-over from other donors' samples. The conserved cysteine and the conserved F or W are not part of the CDR3 here. Fields, in order: J gene, V gene, D gene, clone size, CDR3 protein. D genes are given only for firm matches. Some rows have no size entry. The others give once, few or many, or a class for an expanded clone.

>TRBJ1-1|TRBV6-1|TRBD1|many
ASSGQGVEAF
>TRBJ1-3|TRBV28|NA|few
ASIQGSSGNTIY
>TRBJ2-7|TRBV11-2|TRBD1|NA
ASTETGGLYEQY
>TRBJ2-1|TRBV2|NA|few
ASSDLYEQF
>TRBJ1-2|TRBV5-1|TRBD1|few
ASSLISGQGRFYGYT
>TRBJ2-2|TRBV12-3/TRBV12-4|NA|few
ASRKDGELF
>TRBJ2-1|TRBV11-2|TRBD2|NA
ASSIRGLAGGSEQF
>TRBJ2-2|TRBV6-5|NA|NA
ASSTLWGTGELF
>TRBJ1-5|TRBV6-2/TRBV6-3|NA|few
ASSYGGGNQPQH
>TRBJ2-1|TRBV6-5|TRBD2|few
ASSPGTSGRTIHNEQF
>TRBJ2-5|TRBV7-8|NA|NA
ASSLRSTGQETQY
>TRBJ2-1|TRBV6-2/TRBV6-3|TRBD2|NA
ASSYAFTSGSEQF
>TRBJ1-2|TRBV7-2|NA|NA
ASSLGVVRYGYT
>TRBJ1-5|TRBV24-1|NA|NA
ATSDPWGVGPQH
>TRBJ2-7|TRBV2|TRBD1|NA
ANGQGAGEQY
>TRBJ2-3|TRBV24-1|TRBD2|NA
ATSRGGDTQY
>TRBJ2-7|TRBV19|NA|NA
ASSILWGPSYEQY
>TRBJ2-7|TRBV7-2|NA|NA
ASSLASTYEQY
>TRBJ2-7|TRBV27|NA|NA
ASSPGDEQY
>TRBJ2-1|TRBV5-4|TRBD2|NA
ASSLGRGLAGGREQF
>TRBJ1-2|TRBV25-1|NA|NA
ASSELSTLSGYT
>TRBJ1-2|TRBV20-1|NA|NA
SARGLSEAWGYT
>TRBJ1-2|TRBV2|NA|few
ASSVGMTNYGYT
>TRBJ2-5|TRBV5-1|TRBD2|NA
ASSLWTSAGETQY
>TRBJ2-2|TRBV2|NA|NA
ASSSSANTGELF
>TRBJ2-2|TRBV20-1|TRBD2|NA
SARLAGGTGELF
>TRBJ1-1|TRBV20-1|NA|NA
SARRGFDTEAF
>TRBJ2-7|TRBV30|TRBD1|NA
AWSVGQGDEQY
>TRBJ2-7|TRBV28|NA|few
ASSHPQGQISYEQY
>TRBJ1-2|TRBV7-6|NA|few
ASSLDDLGGNYGYT
>TRBJ1-5|TRBV6-1|TRBD1|few
ASGQGGGQPQH
>TRBJ2-3|TRBV4-2|TRBD2|NA
ASSPRGPPTSGSPDTQY
>TRBJ2-5|TRBV5-1|TRBD2|NA
ASGTSVVHETQY
>TRBJ2-2|TRBV6-1|NA|few
ASSEFSWGTSGELF
>TRBJ1-3|TRBV6-4|NA|NA
ASSETGPGNTIY
>TRBJ1-1|TRBV20-1|NA|NA
SATDGMNTEAF
>TRBJ1-1|TRBV11-2|NA|NA
ASSPRGGEQNTEAF
>TRBJ2-2|TRBV11-2|TRBD2|NA
ASSLSLLAGNTGELF
>TRBJ1-1|TRBV20-1|NA|NA
SARPPDAGPPNTEAF
>TRBJ2-7|TRBV6-5|NA|NA
ASSYGSTGSYEQY
>TRBJ2-2|TRBV7-8|NA|few
ASSHPGGEDTGELF
>TRBJ2-7|TRBV6-1|TRBD1|NA
ASSEAWTGAYEQY
>TRBJ2-3|TRBV11-1|TRBD1|NA
ASSLGQGGEDTQY
>TRBJ1-2|TRBV28|NA|NA
ASSLSGYGYT
>TRBJ2-7|TRBV28|NA|NA
ASSSKPGEQY
>TRBJ2-3|TRBV27|NA|NA
ASISSWADTDTQY
>TRBJ2-3|TRBV18|TRBD2|once
ASSPYLAGGSTDTQY
>TRBJ1-2|TRBV6-5|NA|few
ASSSPTAYCYT
>TRBJ2-1|TRBV20-1|TRBD1|medium-sized
SARDYSGDSEQF
>TRBJ2-7|TRBV25-1|TRBD1|few
ASRGRGQYYEQY
>TRBJ1-2|TRBV7-2|TRBD1|NA
ASRPYRGGYT
>TRBJ2-2|TRBV28|TRBD1|NA
ASGPHRGSYGGELF
>TRBJ1-6|TRBV5-1|TRBD1|NA
ASSFGDRVSSPLH
>TRBJ2-2|TRBV18|NA|NA
ASSPRSENTGELF
>TRBJ2-1|TRBV2|TRBD2|NA
ASAVSSGSNGQF